This T cell receptor beta chain was profiled in a study of CD8 T cells in Susac syndrome. Reverse transcription used roughly 0.45 to 1 ug RNA and random hexamers. The method of amplification for TCR beta CDR3 was immunoSEQ multiplex PCR, covering 54 Vbeta and 13 Jbeta. Each CDR3 protein gets one entry after TCRdb re-called the immunoSEQ multiplex PCR reads with MiXCR. The table has about 73,000 distinct CDR3 sequences, approximately 94% seen once; the top ten hold about 0.4%. CDR3 length equals 16 residues. Germline values: CDR1 LGHNA, CDR2 YNFKEQ. V dropped 1 base and J dropped 5 bases, with 14 bases sitting between them. Sequencing of TCR beta was carried out in blood CD8+ and CD4+ T cells. It was treatment-naive patients with stable or active relapsing-remitting disease who made up the multiple sclerosis controls. Worth noting for this clonotype: Its antigen is unknown.

Findings of the study overall: It was acknowledged by the study that relatively few individuals were included in its TCR sequencing and HLA analysis.

This sequence joins TRBV4-2 and TRBJ2-2; D is possibly TRBD1 (6 bases). Sequencing used CD8+ T cells from PBMCs. This receptor was taken from a human donor with multiple sclerosis. The CDR3 loop is CASSQADRSNTGELFF. CDR3 bases: TGTGCCAGCAGCCAAGCCGACAGGAGCAATACCGGGGAGCTGTTTTTT.